The clone carrying this TCR beta chain was recorded at least ten times. Its antigen is unidentified. The data are from a study of Ad26.COV2.S vaccination and SARS-CoV-2 variants. Study observations and caveats: The TCR breadth and depth analyses may have understated or missed part of the total T cell responses. Substantial breadth was reportedly displayed by spike-specific CD8+ and CD4+ T cell responses after vaccination.

Clones were sequenced by immunoSEQ multiplex PCR, and TCRdb holds only the in-frame ones, with some missing. In the table there are around 94,000 clones, around 82% of which are singletons. This CDR3 comprises 15 residues. Germline trimming cut 5 bases from V and 8 bases from J; bases unmatched to any gene: 10. Germline values: CDR1 MNHEY, CDR2 SMNVEV (reference sequence). The chain joins TRBV27 to TRBJ2-1; 9 bases agree with TRBD2. The TCR originated in a human donor who had recovered from COVID-19. Here the sequenced sample was peripheral blood, taken after recovery from COVID-19. CDR3: CASSPKGLARHEQFF. The DNA of the CDR3 is TGTGCCAGCAGTCCCAAGGGACTAGCAAGGCATGAGCAGTTCTTC.